This record looks at one T cell receptor beta chain sequence and its context. Antigen unknown. Other DNA sequences in this sample translate to the same CDR3. Sequenced by immunoSEQ multiplex PCR; TCRdb stores in-frame clones only, minus some. The table lists hundreds of thousands of clones, roughly 70% of them singletons. This entry is derived from a study of shared clonotypes between healthy human individuals. Study conclusions and caveats: Generation probabilities of non-shared clonotypes were lower (relative to those shared by all four donors). Enrolling few donors narrowed the genetic and exposure-history diversity that was represented.

The CDR3 runs to 13 residues. V lost 5 bases to trimming and J lost 1 base, with 8 bases between them. The germline gives CDR1 KGHSH, CDR2 LQKENI. The receptor comes from a woman in her thirties in good health. This chain connects TRBV18 to TRBJ1-1, with D tentatively TRBD1 (5 bases). The sequenced sample was memory CD4+ T cells sorted from blood. As for subset: CD45RA-negative fraction. In nucleotides, the CDR3 is TGTGCCAGCTCAGGCGACAGGAACACTGAAGCTTTCTTT. Amino acids: CASSGDRNTEAFF.